The rows below give T cell receptor beta chains drawn from one sample of a study of CD8 T cells in Susac syndrome. TCRdb reprocessed the immunoSEQ multiplex PCR reads with MiXCR, giving one entry per CDR3 protein. The sample includes around 170,000 distinct CDR3 sequences, roughly 94% of them seen just once. The sample taken for sequencing was CD8+ T cells from PBMCs. The receptors come from a human donor with Susac syndrome. The CDR3 runs from the conserved cysteine through the conserved F or W. Fields, in order: D gene, V gene, J gene, CDR3 protein. A D gene is named only where the DNA matches it firmly.

D: NA
V: TRBV12-3/TRBV12-4
J: TRBJ2-2
CDR3: CASRWLATSNTGELFF

D: NA
V: TRBV7-2
J: TRBJ2-7
CDR3: CASVPGVRREWIYEQYF

D: NA
V: TRBV20-1
J: TRBJ1-1
CDR3: CSAWPALRLNTEAFF

D: NA
V: TRBV5-6
J: TRBJ2-3
CDR3: CASSLEDWDDTQYF

D: TRBD2
V: TRBV28
J: TRBJ2-7
CDR3: CASSLSSGSSYEQYF

D: TRBD1
V: TRBV30
J: TRBJ1-2
CDR3: CAWGDRVTSYGYTF

D: TRBD2
V: TRBV3-1
J: TRBJ2-1
CDR3: CASSQDRSSGHNEQFF

D: NA
V: TRBV5-6
J: TRBJ2-5
CDR3: CASSVKTTWGETQYF

D: TRBD2
V: TRBV5-6
J: TRBJ2-7
CDR3: CASSLGPSGPSYEQYF

D: NA
V: TRBV4-1
J: TRBJ1-1
CDR3: CASSHTGIAEAFF

D: TRBD2
V: TRBV10-3
J: TRBJ2-7
CDR3: CAISVPSGSEQYF

D: NA
V: TRBV29-1
J: TRBJ1-2
CDR3: CSVEGTANYGYTF

D: NA
V: TRBV12-3/TRBV12-4
J: TRBJ1-5
CDR3: CASSPSWYSNQPQHF

D: TRBD2
V: TRBV4-1
J: TRBJ2-7
CDR3: CASSQDFTSGYEQYF